The clone carrying this TCR beta chain was observed a single time. Its antigen is still unknown. Primers: 60 Vbeta forward and 13 Jbeta reverse. In the original processing: The authors later counted 70 million to 85 million unique TCR beta chains, some 10 million of them shared. Assay used: immunoSEQ multiplex PCR; TCRdb lists only in-frame clones, some missing. V, J and clone size were drawn from that table, and D and trimming were deduced from the DNA. The data show about 180,000 clones, with around 85% seen just once and 1% held by the top ten. The data stem from a study of cytomegalovirus exposure and HLA in healthy donors. The V end lost 6 bases, the J end lost 3 bases, and 12 bases lay between the germline ends. The CDR3 is 13 amino acids. Germline lookup yields CDR1 MNHNS and CDR2 SASEGT. Findings of the study overall: An analysis that was carried out later associated fewer than 20,000 TCR beta sequences with HLA alleles at 0.05 false discovery rate. The majority of TCR sequences were rare, yet some public TCRs appeared in many donors. Specificity for CMV antigens was confirmed in vitro for a few of the CMV-associated chains.

This rearrangement joins TRBV6-1 to TRBJ2-7; D might be TRBD1 (5 bases). This sequence was found in a boy younger than 10 in good health and CMV-seronegative. What was sequenced was PBMCs. The CDR3 nucleotides are TGTGCCAGCAGGAAGACAGCCATCTACGAGCAGTACGTC. Translation: CASRKTAIYEQYV.